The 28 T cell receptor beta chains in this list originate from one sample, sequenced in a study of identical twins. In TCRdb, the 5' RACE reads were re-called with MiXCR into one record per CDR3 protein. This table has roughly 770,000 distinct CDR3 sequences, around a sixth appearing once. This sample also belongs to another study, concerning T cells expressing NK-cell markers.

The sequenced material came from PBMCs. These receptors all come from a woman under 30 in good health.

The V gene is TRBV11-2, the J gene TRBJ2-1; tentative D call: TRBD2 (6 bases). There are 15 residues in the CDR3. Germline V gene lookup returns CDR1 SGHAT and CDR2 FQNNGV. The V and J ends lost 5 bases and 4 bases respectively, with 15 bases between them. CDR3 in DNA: TGTGCCAGCAGCCTCGGGGACTCAATTTACAATGAGCAGTTCTTC. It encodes CASSLGDSIYNEQFF.

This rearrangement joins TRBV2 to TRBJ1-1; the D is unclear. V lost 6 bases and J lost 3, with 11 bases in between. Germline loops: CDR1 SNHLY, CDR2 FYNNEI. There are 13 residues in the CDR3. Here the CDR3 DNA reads TGTGCCAGCAGGAGCTGGTGGGACACTGAAGCTTTCTTT. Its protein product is CASRSWWDTEAFF. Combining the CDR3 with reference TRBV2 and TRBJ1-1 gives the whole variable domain EPEVTQTPSHQVTQMGQEVILRCVPISNHLYFYWYRQILGQKVEFLVSFYNNEISEKSEIFDDQFSVERPDGSNFTLKIRSTKLEDSAMYFCASRSWWDTEAFFGQGTRLTVV.

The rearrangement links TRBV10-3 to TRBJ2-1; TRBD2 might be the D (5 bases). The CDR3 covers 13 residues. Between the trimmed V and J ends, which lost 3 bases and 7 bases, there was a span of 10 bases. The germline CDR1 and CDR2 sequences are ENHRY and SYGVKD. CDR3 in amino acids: CAISELVKNEQFF. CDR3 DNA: TGTGCCATCAGTGAACTAGTTAAGAATGAGCAGTTCTTC.

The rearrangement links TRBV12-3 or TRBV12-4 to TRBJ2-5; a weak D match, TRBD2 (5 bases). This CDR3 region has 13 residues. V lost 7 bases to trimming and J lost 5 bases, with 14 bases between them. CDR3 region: CASTQLALETQYF. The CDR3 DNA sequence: TGTGCCAGCACCCAGCTAGCACTGGAGACCCAGTACTTC.

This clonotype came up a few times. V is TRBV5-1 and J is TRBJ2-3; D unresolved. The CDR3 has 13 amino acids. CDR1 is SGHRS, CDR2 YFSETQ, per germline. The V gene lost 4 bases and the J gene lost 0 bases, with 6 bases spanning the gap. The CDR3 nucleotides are TGCGCCAGCAGCGAACAAAGCACAGATACGCAGTATTTT. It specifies CASSEQSTDTQYF. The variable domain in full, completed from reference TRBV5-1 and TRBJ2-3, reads KAGVTQTPRYLIKTRGQQVTLSCSPISGHRSVSWYQQTPGQGLQFLFEYFSETQRNKGNFPGRFSGRQFSNSRSEMNVSTLELGDSALYLCASSEQSTDTQYFGPGTRLTVL.

The CDR3 is CASSYRTGSDGYTF. CDR3 coding DNA: TGTGCCAGCAGTTACAGGACAGGGTCGGATGGCTACACCTTC. V is TRBV12-3 or TRBV12-4 and J is TRBJ1-2; TRBD1 matches at 8 bases. This CDR3 contains 14 residues. The J segment lost 6 bases and the V segment lost 4 bases, leaving 7 bases of the junction unmatched.

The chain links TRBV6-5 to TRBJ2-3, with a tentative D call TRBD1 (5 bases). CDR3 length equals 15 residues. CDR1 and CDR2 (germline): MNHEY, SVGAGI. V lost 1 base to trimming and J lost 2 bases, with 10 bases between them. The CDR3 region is CASSYWAGHTDTQYF. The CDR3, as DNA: TGTGCCAGCAGTTACTGGGCAGGGCACACAGATACGCAGTATTTT.

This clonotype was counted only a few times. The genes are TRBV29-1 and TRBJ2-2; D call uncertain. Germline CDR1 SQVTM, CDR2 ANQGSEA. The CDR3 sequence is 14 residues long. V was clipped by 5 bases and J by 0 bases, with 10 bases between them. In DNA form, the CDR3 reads TGCAGCGTTCATTCCAGAACGAACACCGGGGAGCTGTTTTTT. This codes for CSVHSRTNTGELFF.

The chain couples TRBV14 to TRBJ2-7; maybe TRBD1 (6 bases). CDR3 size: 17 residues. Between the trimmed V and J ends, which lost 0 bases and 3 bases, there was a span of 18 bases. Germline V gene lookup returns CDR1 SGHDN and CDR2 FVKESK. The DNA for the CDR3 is TGTGCCAGCAGCCAAGAGGGGAACAGGGTAGGGGTCTACGAGCAGTACTTC. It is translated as CASSQEGNRVGVYEQYF. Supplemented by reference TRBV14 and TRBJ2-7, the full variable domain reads EAGVTQFPSHSVIEKGQTVTLRCDPISGHDNLYWYRRVMGKEIKFLLHFVKESKQDESGMPNNRFLAERTGGTYSTLKVQPAELEDSGVYFCASSQEGNRVGVYEQYFGPGTRLTVT.

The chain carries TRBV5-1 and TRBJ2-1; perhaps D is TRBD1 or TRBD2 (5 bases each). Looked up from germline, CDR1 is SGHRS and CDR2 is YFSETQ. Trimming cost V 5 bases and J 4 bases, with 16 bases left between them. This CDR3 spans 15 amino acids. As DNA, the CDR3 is TGCGCCAGCAGGGTGGGGGAGCGCTTTTACAATGAGCAGTTCTTC. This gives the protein CASRVGERFYNEQFF.

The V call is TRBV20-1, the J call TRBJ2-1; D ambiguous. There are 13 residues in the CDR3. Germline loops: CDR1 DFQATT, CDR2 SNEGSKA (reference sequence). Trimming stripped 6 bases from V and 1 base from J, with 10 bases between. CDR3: CSATSLSYNEQFF. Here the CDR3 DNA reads TGCAGTGCCACCAGCTTATCCTACAATGAGCAGTTCTTC.

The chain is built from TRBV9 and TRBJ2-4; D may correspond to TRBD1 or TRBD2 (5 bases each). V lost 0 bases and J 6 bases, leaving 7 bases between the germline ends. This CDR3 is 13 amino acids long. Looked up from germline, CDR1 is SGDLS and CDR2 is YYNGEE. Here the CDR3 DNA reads TGTGCCAGCAGCGTAGTTGGGGGAAACATTCAGTACTTC. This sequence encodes CASSVVGGNIQYF.

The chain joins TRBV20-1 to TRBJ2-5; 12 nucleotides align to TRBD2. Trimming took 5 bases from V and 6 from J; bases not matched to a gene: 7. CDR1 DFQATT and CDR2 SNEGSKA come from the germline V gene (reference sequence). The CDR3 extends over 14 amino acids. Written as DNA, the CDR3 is TGCAGTGCTGTGCTAGCGGGGGGGATGAAGACCCAGTACTTC. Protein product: CSAVLAGGMKTQYF.

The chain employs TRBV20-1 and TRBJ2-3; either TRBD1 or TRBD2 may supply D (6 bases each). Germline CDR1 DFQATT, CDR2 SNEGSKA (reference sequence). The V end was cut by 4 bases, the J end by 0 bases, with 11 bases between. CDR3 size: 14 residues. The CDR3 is CSAIGGLSTDTQYF. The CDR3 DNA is TGCAGTGCTATCGGGGGCCTGAGCACAGATACGCAGTATTTT.

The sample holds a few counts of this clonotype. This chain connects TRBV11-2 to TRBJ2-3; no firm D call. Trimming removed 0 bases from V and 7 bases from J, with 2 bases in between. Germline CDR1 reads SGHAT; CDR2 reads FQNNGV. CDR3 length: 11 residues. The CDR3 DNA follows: TGTGCCAGCAGCTTAGACAATACGCAGTATTTT. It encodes CASSLDNTQYF.

The CDR3: CASKSPLAAYEQYF. DNA for the CDR3: TGTGCCAGCAAATCCCCACTGGCCGCCTACGAGCAGTACTTC. The chain joins TRBV6-1 to TRBJ2-7, with D hard to call. Trimming shortened V by 7 bases and J by 2 bases, and 15 bases separated the two germline ends. The CDR3 covers 14 residues. In germline, CDR1 is MNHNS, CDR2 SASEGT.

The CDR3 DNA follows: TGTGCCAGCAGTCCCTTGGACAGGGCCTCTGGGGCCAACGTCCTGACTTTC. It codes for CASSPLDRASGANVLTF. The rearrangement joins TRBV7-3 to TRBJ2-6, with 8 nucleotides matching TRBD1. The CDR3 sequence is 17 residues long. The V segment lost 6 bases and the J segment 0 bases; nucleotides outside the gene matches: 7. Germline assignment: CDR1 SGHTA and CDR2 FQGTGA.

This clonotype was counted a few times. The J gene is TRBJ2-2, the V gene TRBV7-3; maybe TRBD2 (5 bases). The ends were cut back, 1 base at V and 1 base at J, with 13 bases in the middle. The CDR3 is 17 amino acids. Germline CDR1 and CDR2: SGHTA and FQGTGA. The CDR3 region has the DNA TGTGCCAGCAGCTTAAGGGTCCTCGCGGGGAACACCGGGGAGCTGTTTTTT. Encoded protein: CASSLRVLAGNTGELFF. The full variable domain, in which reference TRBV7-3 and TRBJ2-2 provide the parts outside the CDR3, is GAGVSQTPSNKVTEKGKYVELRCDPISGHTALYWYRQSLGQGPEFLIYFQGTGAADDSGLPNDRFFAVRPEGSVSTLKIQRTERGDSAVYLCASSLRVLAGNTGELFFGEGSRLTVL.

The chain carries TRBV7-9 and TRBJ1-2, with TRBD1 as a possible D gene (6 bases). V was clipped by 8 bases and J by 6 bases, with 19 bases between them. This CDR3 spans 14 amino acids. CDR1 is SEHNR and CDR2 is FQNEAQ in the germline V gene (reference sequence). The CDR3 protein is CASLGETGNDGYTF. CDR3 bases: TGTGCCAGCCTCGGGGAAACAGGGAATGATGGCTACACCTTC.

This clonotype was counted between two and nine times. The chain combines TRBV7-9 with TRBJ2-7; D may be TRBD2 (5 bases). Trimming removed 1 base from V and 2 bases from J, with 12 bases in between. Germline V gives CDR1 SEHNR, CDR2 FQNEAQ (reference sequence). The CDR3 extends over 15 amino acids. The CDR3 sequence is CASSLVARKTYEQYF. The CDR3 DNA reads TGTGCCAGCAGCTTAGTAGCGCGAAAAACCTACGAGCAGTACTTC.

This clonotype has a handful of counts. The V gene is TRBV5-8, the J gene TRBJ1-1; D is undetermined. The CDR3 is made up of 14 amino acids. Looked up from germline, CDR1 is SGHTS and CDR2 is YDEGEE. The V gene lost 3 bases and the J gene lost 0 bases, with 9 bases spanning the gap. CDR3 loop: CASSSKWMNTEAFF. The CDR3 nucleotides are TGTGCCAGCAGCTCGAAGTGGATGAACACTGAAGCTTTCTTT. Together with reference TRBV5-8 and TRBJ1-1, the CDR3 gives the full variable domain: EAGVTQSPTHLIKTRGQQATLRCSPISGHTSVYWYQQALGLGLQFLLWYDEGEERNRGNFPPRFSGRQFPNYSSELNVNALELEDSALYLCASSSKWMNTEAFFGQGTRLTVV.

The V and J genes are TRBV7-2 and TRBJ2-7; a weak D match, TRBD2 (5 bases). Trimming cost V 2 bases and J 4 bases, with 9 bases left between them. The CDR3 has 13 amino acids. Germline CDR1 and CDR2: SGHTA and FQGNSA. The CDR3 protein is CASSLTREYEQYF. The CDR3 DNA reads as TGTGCCAGCAGCTTAACAAGGGAGTACGAGCAGTACTTC.

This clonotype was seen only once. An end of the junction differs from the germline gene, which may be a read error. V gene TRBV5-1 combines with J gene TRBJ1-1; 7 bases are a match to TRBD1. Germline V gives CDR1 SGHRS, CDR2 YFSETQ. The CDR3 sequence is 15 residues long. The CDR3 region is CASSLGSVQGPEAFF. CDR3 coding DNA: TGCGCCAGCAGTTTGGGGAGCGTACAGGGGCCTGAAGCTTTCTTT.

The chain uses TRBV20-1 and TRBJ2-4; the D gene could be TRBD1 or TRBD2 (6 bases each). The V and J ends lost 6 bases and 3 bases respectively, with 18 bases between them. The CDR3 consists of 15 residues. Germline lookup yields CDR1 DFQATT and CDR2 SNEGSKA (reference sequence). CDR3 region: CSALRGGSDKNIQYF. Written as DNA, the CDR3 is TGCAGTGCCCTCCGAGGGGGGAGCGACAAAAACATTCAGTACTTC.

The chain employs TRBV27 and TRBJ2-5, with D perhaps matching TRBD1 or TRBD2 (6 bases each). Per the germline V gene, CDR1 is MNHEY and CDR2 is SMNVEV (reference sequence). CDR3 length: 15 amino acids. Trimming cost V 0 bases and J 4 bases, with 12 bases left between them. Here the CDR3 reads CASSLSTGAPETQYF. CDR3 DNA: TGTGCCAGCAGTTTATCCACGGGGGCCCCAGAGACCCAGTACTTC.

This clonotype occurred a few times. This CDR3 reads CASSFEGPEKLFF. The CDR3 DNA sequence: TGCGCCAGCAGCTTCGAAGGGCCTGAAAAACTGTTTTTT. The V call is TRBV5-1, the J call TRBJ1-4; no clear D gene. CDR1 and CDR2 from the germline V gene are SGHRS and YFSETQ. This CDR3 has 13 residues. The V end was cut by 2 bases, the J end by 7 bases, with 9 bases between. The whole variable domain, remainder taken from reference TRBV5-1 and TRBJ1-4, is KAGVTQTPRYLIKTRGQQVTLSCSPISGHRSVSWYQQTPGQGLQFLFEYFSETQRNKGNFPGRFSGRQFSNSRSEMNVSTLELGDSALYLCASSFEGPEKLFFGSGTQLSVL.

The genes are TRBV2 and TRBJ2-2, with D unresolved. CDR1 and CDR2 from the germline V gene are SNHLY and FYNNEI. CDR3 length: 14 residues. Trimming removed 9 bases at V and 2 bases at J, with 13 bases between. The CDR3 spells CARTRASNTGELFF. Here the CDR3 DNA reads TGTGCCAGAACTCGAGCCAGCAACACCGGGGAGCTGTTTTTT. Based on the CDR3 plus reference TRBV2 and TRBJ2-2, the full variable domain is EPEVTQTPSHQVTQMGQEVILRCVPISNHLYFYWYRQILGQKVEFLVSFYNNEISEKSEIFDDQFSVERPDGSNFTLKIRSTKLEDSAMYFCARTRASNTGELFFGEGSRLTVL.

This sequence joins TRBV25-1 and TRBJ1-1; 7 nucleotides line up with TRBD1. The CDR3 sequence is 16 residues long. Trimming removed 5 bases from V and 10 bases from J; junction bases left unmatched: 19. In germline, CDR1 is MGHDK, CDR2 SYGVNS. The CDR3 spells CASSPPRGRPPLIAFF. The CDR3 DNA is TGTGCCAGCAGTCCCCCGAGGGGGCGCCCCCCCCTGATAGCTTTCTTT. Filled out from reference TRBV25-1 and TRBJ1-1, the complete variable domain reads EADIYQTPRYLVIGTGKKITLECSQTMGHDKMYWYQQDPGMELHLIHYSYGVNSTEKGDLSSESTVSRIRTEHFPLTLESARPSHTSQYLCASSPPRGRPPLIAFFGQGTRLTVV.